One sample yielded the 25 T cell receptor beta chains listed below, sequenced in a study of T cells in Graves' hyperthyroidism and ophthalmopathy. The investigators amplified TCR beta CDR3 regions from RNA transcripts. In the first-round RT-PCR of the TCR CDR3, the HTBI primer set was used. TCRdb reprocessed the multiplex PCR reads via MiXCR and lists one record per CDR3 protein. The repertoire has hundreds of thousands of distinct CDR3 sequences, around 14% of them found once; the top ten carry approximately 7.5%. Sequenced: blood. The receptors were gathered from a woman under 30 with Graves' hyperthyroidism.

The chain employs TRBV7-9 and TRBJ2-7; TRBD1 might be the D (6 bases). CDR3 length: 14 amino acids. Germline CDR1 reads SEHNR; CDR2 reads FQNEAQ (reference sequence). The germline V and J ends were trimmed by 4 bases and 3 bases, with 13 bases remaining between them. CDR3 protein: CASSWQGPDYEQYF. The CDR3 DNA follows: TGTGCCAGCAGCTGGCAGGGGCCGGACTACGAGCAGTACTTC.

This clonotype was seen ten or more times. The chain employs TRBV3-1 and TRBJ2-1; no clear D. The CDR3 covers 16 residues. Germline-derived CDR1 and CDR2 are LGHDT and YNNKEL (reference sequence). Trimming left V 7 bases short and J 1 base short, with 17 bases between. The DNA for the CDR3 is TGTGCCAGCACCGAATACACGGGCGGATCCTACAATGAGCAGTTCTTC. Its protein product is CASTEYTGGSYNEQFF.

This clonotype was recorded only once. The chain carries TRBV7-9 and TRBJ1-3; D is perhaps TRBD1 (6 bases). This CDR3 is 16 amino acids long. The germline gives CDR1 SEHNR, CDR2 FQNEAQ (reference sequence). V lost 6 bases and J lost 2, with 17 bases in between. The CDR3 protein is CASRQGRSGPGNTIYF. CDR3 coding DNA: TGTGCCAGCAGACAGGGACGTTCGGGACCTGGAAACACCATATATTTT.

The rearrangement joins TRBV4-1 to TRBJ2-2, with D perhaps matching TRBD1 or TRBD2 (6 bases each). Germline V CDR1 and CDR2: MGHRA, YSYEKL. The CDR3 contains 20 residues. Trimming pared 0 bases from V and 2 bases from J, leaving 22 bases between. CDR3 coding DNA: TGCGCCAGCAGCCAAGATTACGGTCTAGGAGGGGGGAGAAACACCGGGGAGCTGTTTTTT. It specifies CASSQDYGLGGGRNTGELFF.

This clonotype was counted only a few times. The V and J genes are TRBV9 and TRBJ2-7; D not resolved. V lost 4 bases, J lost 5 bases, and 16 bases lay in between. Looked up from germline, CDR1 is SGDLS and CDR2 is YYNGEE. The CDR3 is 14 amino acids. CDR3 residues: CASSPRTTFHEQYF. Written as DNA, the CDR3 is TGTGCCAGCAGCCCACGGACCACGTTCCACGAGCAGTACTTC.

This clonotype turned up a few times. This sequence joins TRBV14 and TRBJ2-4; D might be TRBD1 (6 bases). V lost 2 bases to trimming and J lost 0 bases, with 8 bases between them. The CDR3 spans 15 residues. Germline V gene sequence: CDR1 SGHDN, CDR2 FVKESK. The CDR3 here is CASSQQGKAKNIQYF. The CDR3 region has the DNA TGTGCCAGCAGCCAACAGGGGAAAGCCAAAAACATTCAGTACTTC.

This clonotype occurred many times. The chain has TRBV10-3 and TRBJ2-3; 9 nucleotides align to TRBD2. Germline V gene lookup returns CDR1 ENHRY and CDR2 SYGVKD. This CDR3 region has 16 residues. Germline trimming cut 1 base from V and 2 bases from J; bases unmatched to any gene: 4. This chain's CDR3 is CAISELSGGLTDTQYF. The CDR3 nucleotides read TGTGCCATCAGTGAGTTAAGCGGGGGGCTCACAGATACGCAGTATTTT.

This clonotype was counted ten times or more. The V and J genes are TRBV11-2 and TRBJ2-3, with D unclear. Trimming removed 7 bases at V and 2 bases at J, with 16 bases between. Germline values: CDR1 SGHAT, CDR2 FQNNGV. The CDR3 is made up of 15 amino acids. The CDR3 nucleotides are TGTGCCAGCAATGAAAATGGCGCTCACACAGATACGCAGTATTTT. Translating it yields CASNENGAHTDTQYF.

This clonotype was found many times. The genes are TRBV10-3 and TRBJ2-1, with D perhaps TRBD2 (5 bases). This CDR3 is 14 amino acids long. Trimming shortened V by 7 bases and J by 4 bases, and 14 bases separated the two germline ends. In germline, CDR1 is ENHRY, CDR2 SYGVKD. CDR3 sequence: CAIKIEGVYNEQFF. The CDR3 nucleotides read TGTGCCATCAAGATCGAGGGAGTTTACAATGAGCAGTTCTTC.

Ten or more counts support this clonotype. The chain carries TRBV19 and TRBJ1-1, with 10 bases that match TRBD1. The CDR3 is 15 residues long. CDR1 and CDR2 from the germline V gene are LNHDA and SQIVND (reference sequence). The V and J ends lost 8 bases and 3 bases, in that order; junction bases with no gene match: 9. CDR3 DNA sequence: TGTGCCAGTGGGACAGGGGACTTTGGGGACACTGAAGCTTTCTTT. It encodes CASGTGDFGDTEAFF.

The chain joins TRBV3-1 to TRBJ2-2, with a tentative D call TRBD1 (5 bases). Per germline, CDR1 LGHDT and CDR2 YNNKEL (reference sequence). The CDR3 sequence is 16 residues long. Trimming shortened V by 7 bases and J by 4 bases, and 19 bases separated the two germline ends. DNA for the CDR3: TGTGCCAGCACCCACTGGAGCAGGGCGGTCACCGGGGAGCTGTTTTTT. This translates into CASTHWSRAVTGELFF. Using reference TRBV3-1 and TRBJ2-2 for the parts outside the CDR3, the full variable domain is DTAVSQTPKYLVTQMGNDKSIKCEQNLGHDTMYWYKQDSKKFLKIMFSYNNKELIINETVPNRFSPKSPDKAHLNLHINSLELGDSAVYFCASTHWSRAVTGELFFGEGSRLTVL.

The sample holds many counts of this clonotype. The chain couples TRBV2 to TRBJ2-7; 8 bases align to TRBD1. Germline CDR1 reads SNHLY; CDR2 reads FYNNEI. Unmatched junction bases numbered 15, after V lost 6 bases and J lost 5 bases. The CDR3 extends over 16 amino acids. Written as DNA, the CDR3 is TGTGCCAGCAGGAAGACAGGGGCGGCAGGGAACCACGAGCAGTACTTC. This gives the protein CASRKTGAAGNHEQYF.

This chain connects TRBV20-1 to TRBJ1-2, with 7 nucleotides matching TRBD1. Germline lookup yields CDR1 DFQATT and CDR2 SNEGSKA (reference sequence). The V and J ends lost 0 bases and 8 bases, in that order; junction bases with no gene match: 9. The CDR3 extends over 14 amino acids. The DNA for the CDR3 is TGCAGTGCTAGAGATCCCCGACAGGGCGGGGGCTACACCTTC. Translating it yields CSARDPRQGGGYTF.

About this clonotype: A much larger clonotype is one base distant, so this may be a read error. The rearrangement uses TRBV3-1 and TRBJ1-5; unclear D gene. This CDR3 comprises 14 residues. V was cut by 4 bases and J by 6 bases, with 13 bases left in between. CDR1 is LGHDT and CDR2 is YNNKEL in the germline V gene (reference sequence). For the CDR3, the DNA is TGTGCCAGCAGCCCCCGAAGCACATTTCAGCCCCAGCATTTT. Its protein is CASSPRSTFQPQHF.

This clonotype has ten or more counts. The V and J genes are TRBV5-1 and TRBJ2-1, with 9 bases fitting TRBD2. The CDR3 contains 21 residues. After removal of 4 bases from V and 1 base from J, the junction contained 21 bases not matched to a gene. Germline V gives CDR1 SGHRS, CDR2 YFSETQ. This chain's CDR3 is CASSPLMYSTSGFGSYNEQFF. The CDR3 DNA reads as TGCGCCAGCAGCCCCCTCATGTATAGTACTAGCGGGTTCGGGTCCTACAATGAGCAGTTCTTC.

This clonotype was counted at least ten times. The CDR3 loop is CASSPLGYTGNTIYF. In DNA form, the CDR3 reads TGTGCCAGCTCACCTCTTGGTTACACTGGAAACACCATATATTTT. The chain recombines TRBV18 with TRBJ1-3; D gene unclear. The V gene's germline CDR1 is KGHSH and CDR2 LQKENI. V dropped 3 bases and J dropped 2 bases, with 11 bases sitting between them. The CDR3 length is 15 residues.

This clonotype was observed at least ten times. The CDR3 spells CASSQAAANPYEQYF. The CDR3 nucleotides read TGTGCCAGCAGCCAAGCCGCAGCGAATCCCTACGAGCAGTACTTC. The genes are TRBV3-1 and TRBJ2-7; D is unresolved. Deletions cut 1 base from V and 2 bases from J, with 12 bases between. The CDR3 spans 15 residues. Germline CDR1 reads LGHDT; CDR2 reads YNNKEL (reference sequence).

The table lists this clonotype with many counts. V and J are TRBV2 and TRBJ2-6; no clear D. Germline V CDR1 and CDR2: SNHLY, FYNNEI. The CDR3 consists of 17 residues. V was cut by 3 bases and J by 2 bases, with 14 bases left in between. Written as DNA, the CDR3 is TGTGCCAGCAGTGATTACCCGCAGGAGACTGGGGCCAACGTCCTGACTTTC. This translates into CASSDYPQETGANVLTF.

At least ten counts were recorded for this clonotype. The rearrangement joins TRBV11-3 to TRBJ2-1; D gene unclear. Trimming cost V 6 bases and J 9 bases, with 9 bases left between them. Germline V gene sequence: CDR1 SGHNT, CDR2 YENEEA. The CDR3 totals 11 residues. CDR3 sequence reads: CASSKAGEQFF. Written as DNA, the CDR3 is TGTGCCAGCAGTAAGGCTGGTGAGCAGTTCTTC.

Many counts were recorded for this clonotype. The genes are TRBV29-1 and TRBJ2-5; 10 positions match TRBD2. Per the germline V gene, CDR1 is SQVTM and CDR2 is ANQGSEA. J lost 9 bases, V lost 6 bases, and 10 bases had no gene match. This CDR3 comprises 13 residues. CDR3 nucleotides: TGCAGCGTCCCTACTAGCGGGGATTCCGCCCAGTACTTC. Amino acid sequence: CSVPTSGDSAQYF.

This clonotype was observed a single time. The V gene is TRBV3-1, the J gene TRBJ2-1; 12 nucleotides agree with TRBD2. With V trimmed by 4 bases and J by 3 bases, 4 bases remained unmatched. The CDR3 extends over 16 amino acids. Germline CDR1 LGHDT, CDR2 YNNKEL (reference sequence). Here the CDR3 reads CASSPRGLAGYNEQFF. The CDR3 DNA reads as TGTGCCAGCAGCCCCCGGGGACTAGCGGGCTACAATGAGCAGTTCTTC.

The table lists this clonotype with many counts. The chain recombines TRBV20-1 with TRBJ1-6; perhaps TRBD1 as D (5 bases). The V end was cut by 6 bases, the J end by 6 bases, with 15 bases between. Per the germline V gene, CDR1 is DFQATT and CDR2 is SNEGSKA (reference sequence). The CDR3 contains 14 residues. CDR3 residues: CSALEQAFNSPLHF. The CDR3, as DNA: TGCAGTGCCCTCGAACAGGCCTTTAATTCACCCCTCCACTTT.

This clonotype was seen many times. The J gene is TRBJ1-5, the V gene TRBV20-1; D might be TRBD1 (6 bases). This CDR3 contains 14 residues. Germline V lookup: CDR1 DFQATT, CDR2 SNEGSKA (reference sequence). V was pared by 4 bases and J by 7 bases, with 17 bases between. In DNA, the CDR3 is TGCAGTGCTACCCCCTCAGGGGCTGGACAGCCCCAGCATTTT. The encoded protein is CSATPSGAGQPQHF.

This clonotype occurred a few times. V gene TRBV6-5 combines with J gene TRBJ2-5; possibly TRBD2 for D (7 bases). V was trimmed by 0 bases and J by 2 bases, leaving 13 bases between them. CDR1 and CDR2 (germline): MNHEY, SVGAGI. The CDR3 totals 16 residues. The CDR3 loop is CASSYSTSGTQETQYF. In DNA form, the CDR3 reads TGTGCCAGCAGTTACTCGACCAGCGGGACACAAGAGACCCAGTACTTC.

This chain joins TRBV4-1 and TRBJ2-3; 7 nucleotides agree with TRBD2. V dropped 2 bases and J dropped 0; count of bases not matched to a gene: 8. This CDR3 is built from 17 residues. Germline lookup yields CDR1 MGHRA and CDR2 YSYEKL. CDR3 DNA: TGCGCCAGCAGCCAACTTGGGCCTAGCGGAAGCACAGATACGCAGTATTTT. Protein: CASSQLGPSGSTDTQYF.